This T cell receptor (beta chain) was documented in a study of shared T cell receptors in the human thymus. This CDR3 is built from 14 residues. The ends lost 3 bases at V and 3 bases at J; junction bases unmatched: 4. Germline assignment: CDR1 SGHRS and CDR2 YFSETQ. The method was immunoSEQ multiplex PCR; TCRdb's version includes in-frame clones alone and lacks a portion of them. The table includes more than 550,000 clones, 80% to 90% detected once. These data were also filed under a second study, of human thymus T cells. That work states: The study used thymus tissue resected during corrective heart surgery.

The chain employs TRBV5-1 and TRBJ2-7; 9 bases match TRBD1. This TCR was recovered from a boy less than two years old with a congenital heart defect. Sequencing used thymocytes. CDR3 region: CASSYDRGIYEQYF. The CDR3 DNA reads TGCGCCAGCAGCTACGACAGGGGGATCTACGAGCAGTACTTC.